This passage covers 16 T cell receptor beta chains from one sample sequenced in a study of blood T cells in healthy people across ages. Next came a second PCR, run for roughly 6 to 11 cycles, which used a sample-barcoded 5' primer along with a J-beta primer mix. TCRdb fed the 5' RACE reads into MiXCR, producing one record per CDR3 protein. Of about 1,800,000 distinct CDR3 sequences in the sample, under 30% were seen once. Sequenced: blood. The receptors were gathered from a woman in her twenties or thirties in good health.

This clonotype was detected a few times. This sequence joins TRBV20-1 and TRBJ2-2; D is uncertain. The CDR3 runs 12 residues. Germline-derived CDR1 and CDR2 are DFQATT and SNEGSKA (reference sequence). CDR3 region: CSPVTDTGELFF. The CDR3 DNA sequence: TGCTCCCCCGTCACGGACACCGGGGAGCTGTTTTTT.

The chain has TRBV10-3 and TRBJ2-7; 11 bases agree with TRBD2. CDR3 length: 17 amino acids. J gave up 2 bases and V 3 bases, and 9 bases lay outside the gene matches. Germline-derived CDR1 and CDR2 are ENHRY and SYGVKD. The CDR3 bases are TGTGCCATCAGTGACCAAACGACTAGCGGGACTCCCTACGAGCAGTACTTC. It yields the protein CAISDQTTSGTPYEQYF.

This clonotype was found many times. The chain carries TRBV5-1 and TRBJ2-7; D unclear. Per the germline V gene, CDR1 is SGHRS and CDR2 is YFSETQ. CDR3 size: 12 residues. V shed 2 bases and J shed 4 bases, with 7 bases lying between them. The DNA of the CDR3 is TGCGCCAGCAGCTTTGATAATTACGAGCAGTACTTC. It specifies CASSFDNYEQYF.

This clonotype was observed at least ten times. The chain carries TRBV12-3 or TRBV12-4 and TRBJ1-2, with D uncertain. This CDR3 region has 14 residues. V lost 7 bases to trimming and J lost 6 bases, with 18 bases between them. CDR3 amino acids: CASTNGEGPNGYTF. CDR3 in DNA: TGTGCCAGCACTAATGGGGAGGGCCCAAATGGCTACACCTTC.

This clonotype was counted many times. V gene TRBV7-6 combines with J gene TRBJ2-1; 10 bases match TRBD2. Per the germline V gene, CDR1 is SGHVS and CDR2 is FNYEAQ. This CDR3 is 17 amino acids long. The trim removed 0 bases at V and 2 bases at J, leaving 4 bases unmatched. As DNA, the CDR3 is TGTGCCAGCAGCTTAGCTCCTAGCGGGGGTACCTACAATGAGCAGTTCTTC. It specifies CASSLAPSGGTYNEQFF.

The chain employs TRBV7-2 and TRBJ2-5; no definite D call. There are 12 residues in the CDR3. Germline V gene data show CDR1 as SGHTA and CDR2 as FQGNSA. V dropped 5 bases and J dropped 0 bases, with 4 bases sitting between them. The CDR3 region has the DNA TGTGCCAGCAGCGAGTACCAAGAGACCCAGTACTTC. It yields the protein CASSEYQETQYF.

This clonotype was seen a handful of times. V and J are TRBV14 and TRBJ2-4; D not certain. V shed 0 bases and J shed 7 bases, with 7 bases lying between them. CDR1 is SGHDN, CDR2 FVKESK, per germline. This CDR3 region has 13 residues. This CDR3 reads CASSQDYWNIQYF. As DNA, the CDR3 is TGTGCCAGCAGCCAAGACTACTGGAACATTCAGTACTTC. Full variable domain (rest looked up from reference TRBV14 and TRBJ2-4): EAGVTQFPSHSVIEKGQTVTLRCDPISGHDNLYWYRRVMGKEIKFLLHFVKESKQDESGMPNNRFLAERTGGTYSTLKVQPAELEDSGVYFCASSQDYWNIQYFGAGTRLSVL.

This chain joins TRBV5-1 and TRBJ2-5; 9 bases map to TRBD2. This CDR3 region has 15 residues. Trimming at V came to 0 bases and at J to 5 bases, leaving 5 bases not matched to a gene. Germline V CDR1 and CDR2: SGHRS, YFSETQ. The CDR3 region is CASSLVLAGMETQYF. The DNA of the CDR3 is TGCGCCAGCAGCTTGGTCCTAGCGGGGATGGAGACCCAGTACTTC.

This clonotype was counted a few times. The rearrangement joins TRBV7-2 to TRBJ2-5; no firm D call. V was shortened by 1 base and J by 5 bases, with 11 bases between the two germline ends. This CDR3 is 14 amino acids long. The germline gives CDR1 SGHTA, CDR2 FQGNSA. The CDR3 DNA reads as TGTGCCAGCAGCTTAGGCATATGGTCGGAGACCCAGTACTTC. Protein sequence: CASSLGIWSETQYF.

The chain is built from TRBV20-1 and TRBJ2-5; 11 bases map to TRBD1. V lost 3 bases and J lost 5; bases outside the gene matches: 14. CDR1 and CDR2 from the germline V gene are DFQATT and SNEGSKA (reference sequence). CDR3 length: 17 amino acids. In DNA, the CDR3 is TGCAGTGCTAGGATGCCCCAGAGGGGGACAGGGGGGGAGACCCAGTACTTC. Translating gives CSARMPQRGTGGETQYF.

About this clonotype: A much larger clonotype is one base distant, so this may be a read error. This chain uses TRBV12-3 or TRBV12-4 with TRBJ2-5; D perhaps matches TRBD2 (5 bases). Trimming shortened V by 5 bases and J by 0 bases, and 13 bases separated the two germline ends. There are 15 residues in the CDR3. As DNA, the CDR3 is TGTGCCAGCAGTGCAAGCGGCGACTACCAAGAGACCCAGTACTTC. Its protein product is CASSASGDYQETQYF.

This clonotype was picked up a small number of times. The chain links TRBV9 to TRBJ2-3; D is uncertain. CDR3 length equals 16 residues. Trimming took 5 bases from V and 0 from J, leaving 16 bases between them. CDR1 and CDR2 (germline): SGDLS, YYNGEE. In DNA, the CDR3 is TGTGCCAGCAGTCCCGGAGTTACTTCTAGCACAGATACGCAGTATTTT. This gives the protein CASSPGVTSSTDTQYF.

The sample holds many counts of this clonotype. CDR3: CASSYLGTVTYEQYF. CDR3 in DNA: TGTGCCAGCAGTTACCTCGGGACAGTTACCTACGAGCAGTACTTC. The chain combines TRBV6-2 or TRBV6-3 with TRBJ2-7; TRBD1 matches 7 bases. The CDR3 has 15 residues. The trim removed 2 bases at V and 2 bases at J, leaving 6 bases unmatched. Germline values: CDR1 MNHEY, CDR2 SVGEGT.

The sample holds many counts of this clonotype. The chain links TRBV25-1 to TRBJ2-4, with 10 bases that match TRBD1. Unmatched junction bases numbered 8, after V lost 3 bases and J lost 3 bases. The CDR3 sequence is 17 residues long. CDR1 is MGHDK, CDR2 SYGVNS, per germline. The CDR3 DNA reads as TGTGCCAGCAGTGAGTCCAAGGACAGGGGGGGCAAAAACATTCAGTACTTC. It specifies CASSESKDRGGKNIQYF.

This rearrangement joins TRBV12-5 to TRBJ1-5; D possibly corresponds to TRBD1 (5 bases). Germline V gives CDR1 LGHNT, CDR2 FRNRAP. This CDR3 is built from 17 residues. V was clipped by 4 bases and J by 0 bases, with 16 bases between them. Here the CDR3 reads CASGSPGGGYSNQPQHF. The CDR3 nucleotides read TGTGCTAGTGGTTCCCCCGGGGGAGGTTATAGCAATCAGCCCCAGCATTTT.

This clonotype was counted between two and nine times. A much larger clone differs by one base, so this may be a read error. CDR3 sequence reads: CASSPTSGEYNEQYF. The CDR3 DNA sequence: TGCGCCAGCAGCCCAACTAGCGGAGAGTACAATGAGCAGTACTTC. The chain combines TRBV5-1 with TRBJ2-5, with 8 nucleotides matching TRBD2. The V segment lost 4 bases and the J segment 11 bases; nucleotides outside the gene matches: 16. This CDR3 is 15 amino acids long. Germline V gene sequence: CDR1 SGHRS, CDR2 YFSETQ.